These 5 T cell receptor beta chains originate from one sample sequenced in a study of response to subunit inactivated influenza vaccine. TCRdb reprocessed the RT-PCR reads with MiXCR, giving one entry per CDR3 protein. Among about 700,000 distinct CDR3 sequences listed, approximately 14% were seen once. This specimen consisted of PBMCs from blood, obtained 14 days before vaccination. The receptors originated from a man aged 45-65 years who received an inactivated influenza vaccine.

This clonotype was seen repeatedly, ten times or more. The chain recombines TRBV29-1 with TRBJ1-1, with D unclear. CDR3 length equals 11 residues. Trimming took 5 bases from V and 1 from J, leaving 5 bases between them. The germline CDR1 and CDR2 sequences are SQVTM and ANQGSEA. The CDR3 region is CSVNKNTEAFF. The CDR3 bases are TGCAGCGTTAACAAGAACACTGAAGCTTTCTTT. The full variable domain, rest sourced from reference TRBV29-1 and TRBJ1-1, is SAVISQKPSRDICQRGTSLTIQCQVDSQVTMMFWYRQQPGQSLTLIATANQGSEATYESGFVIDKFPISRPNLTFSTLTVSNMSPEDSSIYLCSVNKNTEAFFGQGTRLTVV.

For this clonotype: This may be a read error, as it is one base from a much larger clone. The chain uses TRBV15 and TRBJ2-5; D is uncertain. The CDR3 loop spans 13 amino acids. In germline, CDR1 is LNHNV, CDR2 YYDKDF (reference sequence). The ends were cut back, 0 bases at V and 2 bases at J, with 4 bases in the middle. The CDR3 nucleotides read TGTGCCACCAGCAGAGAGGGGCAAGAGACCCAGTACTTC. Translated, it gives CATSREGQETQYF. Variable domain in full (rest from reference TRBV15 and TRBJ2-5): DAMVIQNPRYQVTQFGKPVTLSCSQTLNHNVMYWYQQKSSQAPKLLFHYYDKDFNNEADTPDNFQSRRPNTSFCFLDIRSPGLGDTAMYLCATSREGQETQYFGPGTRLLVL.

This clonotype has a handful of counts. J is TRBJ2-5 and V is TRBV2; possibly TRBD2 for D (6 bases). The CDR3 is 13 amino acids. Trimming took 5 bases from V and 5 from J, leaving 12 bases between them. The germline V gene has CDR1 SNHLY and CDR2 FYNNEI. The DNA for the CDR3 is TGTGCCAGCAGTAGCGAGCTAGCGGAGACCCAGTACTTC. This gives the protein CASSSELAETQYF.

This clonotype came up a few times. This chain connects TRBV12-3 or TRBV12-4 to TRBJ2-2, with 7 bases identical to TRBD2. V dropped 3 bases and J dropped 4; count of bases not matched to a gene: 5. The CDR3 loop spans 15 amino acids. The CDR3, as DNA: TGTGCCAGCAGTTTCGGCGGGAGCGGCACCGGGGAGCTGTTTTTT. Translating it yields CASSFGGSGTGELFF.

This clonotype was counted between two and nine times. The chain links TRBV6-2 or TRBV6-3 to TRBJ2-1, with D unclear. Trimming took 7 bases from V and 6 from J, leaving 19 bases between them. Germline V gives CDR1 MNHEY, CDR2 SVGEGT. The CDR3 runs to 15 residues. The CDR3 region has the DNA TGTGCCAGCACCTCGGGCGAGGTACGGCCCAATGAGCAGTTCTTC. This translates into CASTSGEVRPNEQFF.